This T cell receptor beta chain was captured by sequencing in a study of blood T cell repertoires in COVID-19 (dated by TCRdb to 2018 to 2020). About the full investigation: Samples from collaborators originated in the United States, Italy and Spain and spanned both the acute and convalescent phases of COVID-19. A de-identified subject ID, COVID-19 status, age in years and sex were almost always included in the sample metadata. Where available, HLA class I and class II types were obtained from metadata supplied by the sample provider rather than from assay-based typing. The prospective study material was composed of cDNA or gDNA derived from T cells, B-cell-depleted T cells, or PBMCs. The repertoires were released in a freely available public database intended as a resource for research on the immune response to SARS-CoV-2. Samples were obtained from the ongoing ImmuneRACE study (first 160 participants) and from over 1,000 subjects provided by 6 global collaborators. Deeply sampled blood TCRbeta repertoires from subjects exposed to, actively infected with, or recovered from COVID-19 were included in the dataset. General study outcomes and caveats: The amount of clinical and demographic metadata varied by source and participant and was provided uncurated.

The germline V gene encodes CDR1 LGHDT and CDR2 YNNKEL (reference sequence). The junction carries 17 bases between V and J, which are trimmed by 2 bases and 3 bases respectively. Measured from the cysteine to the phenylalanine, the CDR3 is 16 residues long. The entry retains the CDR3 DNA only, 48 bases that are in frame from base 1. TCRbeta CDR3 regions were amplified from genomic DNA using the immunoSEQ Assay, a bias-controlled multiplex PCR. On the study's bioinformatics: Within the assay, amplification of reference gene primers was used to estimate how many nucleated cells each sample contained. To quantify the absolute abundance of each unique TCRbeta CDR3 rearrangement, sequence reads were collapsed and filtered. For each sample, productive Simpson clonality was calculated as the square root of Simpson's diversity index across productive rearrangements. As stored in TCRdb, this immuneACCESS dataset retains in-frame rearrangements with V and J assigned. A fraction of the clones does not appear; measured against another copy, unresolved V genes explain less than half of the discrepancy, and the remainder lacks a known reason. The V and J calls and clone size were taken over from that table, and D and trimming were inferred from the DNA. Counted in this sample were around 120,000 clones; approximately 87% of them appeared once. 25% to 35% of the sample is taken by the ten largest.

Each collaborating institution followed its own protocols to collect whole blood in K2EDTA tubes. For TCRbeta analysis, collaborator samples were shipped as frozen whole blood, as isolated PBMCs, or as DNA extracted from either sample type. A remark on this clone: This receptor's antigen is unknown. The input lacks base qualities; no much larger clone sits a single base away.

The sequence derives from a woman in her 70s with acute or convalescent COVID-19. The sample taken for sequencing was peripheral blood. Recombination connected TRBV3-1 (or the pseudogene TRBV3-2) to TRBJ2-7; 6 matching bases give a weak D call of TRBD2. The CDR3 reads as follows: CASSQTEGTHYYEQYF. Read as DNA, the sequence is TGTGCCAGCAGCCAAACGGAGGGAACCCACTACTACGAGCAGTACTTC.